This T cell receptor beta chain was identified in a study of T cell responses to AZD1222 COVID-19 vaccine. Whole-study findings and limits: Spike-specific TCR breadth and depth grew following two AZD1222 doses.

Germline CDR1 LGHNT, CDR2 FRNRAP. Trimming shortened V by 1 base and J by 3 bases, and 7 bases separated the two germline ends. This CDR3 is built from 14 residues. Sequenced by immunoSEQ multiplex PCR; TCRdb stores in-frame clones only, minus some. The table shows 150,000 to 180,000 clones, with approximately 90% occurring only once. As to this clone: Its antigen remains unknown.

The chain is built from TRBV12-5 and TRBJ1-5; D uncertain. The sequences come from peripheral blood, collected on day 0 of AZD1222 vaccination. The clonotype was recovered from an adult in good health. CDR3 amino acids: CASGLDSFNQPQHF. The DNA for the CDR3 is TGTGCTAGTGGTTTGGACAGTTTCAATCAGCCCCAGCATTTT.